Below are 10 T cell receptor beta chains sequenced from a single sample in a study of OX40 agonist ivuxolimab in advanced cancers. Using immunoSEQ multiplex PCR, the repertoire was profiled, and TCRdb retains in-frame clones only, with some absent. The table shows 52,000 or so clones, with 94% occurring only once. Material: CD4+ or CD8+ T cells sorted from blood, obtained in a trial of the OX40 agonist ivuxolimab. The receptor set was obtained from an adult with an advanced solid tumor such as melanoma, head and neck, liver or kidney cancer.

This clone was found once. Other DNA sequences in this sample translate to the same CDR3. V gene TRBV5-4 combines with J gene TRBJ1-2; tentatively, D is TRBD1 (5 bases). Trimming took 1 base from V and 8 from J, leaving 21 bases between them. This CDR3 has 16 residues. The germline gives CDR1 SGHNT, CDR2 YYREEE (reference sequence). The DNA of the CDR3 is TGTGCCAGCAGCTTGTGGGGCGGTGGGGGTCAGCGAGGCTACACCTTC. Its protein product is CASSLWGGGGQRGYTF. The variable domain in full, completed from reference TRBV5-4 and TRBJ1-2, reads ETGVTQSPTHLIKTRGQQVTLRCSSQSGHNTVSWYQQALGQGPQFIFQYYREEENGRGNFPPRFSGLQFPNYSSELNVNALELDDSALYLCASSLWGGGGQRGYTFGSGTRLTVV.

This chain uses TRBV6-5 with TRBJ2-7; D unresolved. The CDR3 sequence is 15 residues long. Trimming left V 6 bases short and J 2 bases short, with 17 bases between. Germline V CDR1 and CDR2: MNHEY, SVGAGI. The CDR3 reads CASRQTRATTYEQYF. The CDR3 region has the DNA TGTGCCAGCAGACAGACAAGGGCCACAACCTACGAGCAGTACTTC.

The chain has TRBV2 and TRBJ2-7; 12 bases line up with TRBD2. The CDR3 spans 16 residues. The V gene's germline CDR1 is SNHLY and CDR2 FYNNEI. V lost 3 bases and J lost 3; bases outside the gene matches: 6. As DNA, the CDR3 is TGTGCCAGCAGTGAGGGACTAGCGGGTTTTAACTACGAGCAGTACTTC. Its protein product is CASSEGLAGFNYEQYF.

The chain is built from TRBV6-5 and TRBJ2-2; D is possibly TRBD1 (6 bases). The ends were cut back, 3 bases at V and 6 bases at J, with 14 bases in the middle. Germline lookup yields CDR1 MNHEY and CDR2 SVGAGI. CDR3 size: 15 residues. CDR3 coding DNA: TGTGCCAGCAGTTATTCTGGTCAGGGGTCCGGGGAGCTGTTTTTT. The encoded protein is CASSYSGQGSGELFF.

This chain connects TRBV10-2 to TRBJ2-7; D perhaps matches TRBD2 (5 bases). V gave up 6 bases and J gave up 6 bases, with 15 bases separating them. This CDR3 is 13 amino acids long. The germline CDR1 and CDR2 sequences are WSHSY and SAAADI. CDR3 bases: TGCGCCAGCAGAGACTACCGGGTTGCCGAGCAGTACTTC. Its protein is CASRDYRVAEQYF.

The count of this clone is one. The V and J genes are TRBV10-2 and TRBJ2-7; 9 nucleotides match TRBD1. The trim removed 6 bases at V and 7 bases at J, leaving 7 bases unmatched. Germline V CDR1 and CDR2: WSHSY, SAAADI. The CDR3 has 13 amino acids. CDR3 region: CASRPGQGLEQYF. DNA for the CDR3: TGCGCCAGCAGACCGGGACAGGGTCTGGAGCAGTACTTC.

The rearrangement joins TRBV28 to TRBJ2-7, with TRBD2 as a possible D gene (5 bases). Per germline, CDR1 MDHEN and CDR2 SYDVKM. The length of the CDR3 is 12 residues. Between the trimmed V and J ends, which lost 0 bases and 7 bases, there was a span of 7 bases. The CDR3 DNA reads TGTGCCAGCAGTTTATGGAGAGGGGAGCAGTACTTC. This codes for CASSLWRGEQYF.

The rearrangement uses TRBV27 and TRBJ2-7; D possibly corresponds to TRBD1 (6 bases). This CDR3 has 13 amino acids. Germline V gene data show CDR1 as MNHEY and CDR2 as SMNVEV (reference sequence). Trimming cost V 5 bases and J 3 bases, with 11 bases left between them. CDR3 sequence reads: CASSIETGYEQYF. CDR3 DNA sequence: TGTGCCAGCAGTATAGAGACAGGCTACGAGCAGTACTTC.

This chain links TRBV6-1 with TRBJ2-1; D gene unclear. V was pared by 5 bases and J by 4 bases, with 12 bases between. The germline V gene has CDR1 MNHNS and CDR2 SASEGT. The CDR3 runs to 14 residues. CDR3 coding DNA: TGTGCCAGCAGTTATCTCGACGGTTACAATGAGCAGTTCTTC. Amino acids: CASSYLDGYNEQFF.

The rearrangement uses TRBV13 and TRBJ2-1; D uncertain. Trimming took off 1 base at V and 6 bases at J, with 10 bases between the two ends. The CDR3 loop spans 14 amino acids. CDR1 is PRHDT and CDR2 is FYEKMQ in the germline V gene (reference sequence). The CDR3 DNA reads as TGTGCCAGCAGCTTAGTTCATGGTGGCAATGAGCAGTTCTTC. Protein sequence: CASSLVHGGNEQFF.